Sequencing of this T cell receptor (beta chain) was carried out in a study of CD8 T cells in ankylosing spondylitis. The CDR3 is 14 amino acids. V dropped 7 bases and J dropped 5; count of bases not matched to a gene: 10. The TCR beta libraries were generated through quantitative 5'-RACE incorporating molecular barcodes. Using its own MiXCR run on the 5' RACE reads, TCRdb lists one record per CDR3 protein. In the table there are just under 550,000 distinct CDR3 sequences, 10% to 15% of which are singletons. Findings and caveats of the study: Characteristic, it appeared, of ankylosing spondylitis blood was a TCR beta motif of eight highly homologous variants. Existing reports had already noted some motif variants in reactive arthritis synovial fluid and blood. Clones tied to disease were said to be significantly enriched in matched ankylosing spondylitis synovial fluid.

The table lists this clonotype with many counts. The antigen is undetermined. The chain combines TRBV12-3 or TRBV12-4 with TRBJ1-2, with TRBD1 matching over 7 bases. The source of this sequence is a male donor with ankylosing spondylitis. The source material was blood, either unsorted or a sorted T cell fraction (not recorded which). CDR3 in amino acids: CASTKRGREYGYTF. The CDR3 bases are TGTGCCAGCACTAAAAGGGGGCGGGAGTATGGCTACACCTTC.